Sequencing of this T cell receptor (beta chain) was carried out in a study of OX40 agonist ivuxolimab in advanced cancers. Germline V gene lookup returns CDR1 KGHSH and CDR2 LQKENI. The length of the CDR3 is 15 residues. The germline V and J ends were trimmed by 4 bases and 4 bases, with 13 bases remaining between them. Sequenced by immunoSEQ multiplex PCR; TCRdb stores in-frame clones only, minus some. The sample lists 55,000 to 75,000 clones, roughly 82% occurring once. The material was CD4+ or CD8+ T cells sorted from blood, obtained in a trial of the OX40 agonist ivuxolimab. The sequence was obtained from an adult with an advanced solid tumor such as melanoma, head and neck, liver or kidney cancer. This sequence joins TRBV18 and TRBJ2-2; D assignment may be TRBD1 or TRBD2 (5 bases each). Here the CDR3 DNA reads TGTGCCAGCTCACGCTGGGACCCAGGCACCGGGGAGCTGTTTTTT. It codes for CASSRWDPGTGELFF.